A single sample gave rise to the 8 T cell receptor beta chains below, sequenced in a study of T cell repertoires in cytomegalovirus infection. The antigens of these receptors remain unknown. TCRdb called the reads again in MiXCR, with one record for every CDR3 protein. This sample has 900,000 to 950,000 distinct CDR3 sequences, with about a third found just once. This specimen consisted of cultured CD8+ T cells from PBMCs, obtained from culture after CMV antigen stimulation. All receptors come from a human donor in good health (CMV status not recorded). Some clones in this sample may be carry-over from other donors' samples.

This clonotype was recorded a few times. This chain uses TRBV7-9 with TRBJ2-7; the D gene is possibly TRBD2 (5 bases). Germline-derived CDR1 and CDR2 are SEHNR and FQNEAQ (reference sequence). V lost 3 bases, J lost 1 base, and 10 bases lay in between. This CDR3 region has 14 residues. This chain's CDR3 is CASSLGSGSYEQYV. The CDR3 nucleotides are TGTGCCAGCAGCTTGGGCTCGGGGTCCTACGAGCAGTACGTC.

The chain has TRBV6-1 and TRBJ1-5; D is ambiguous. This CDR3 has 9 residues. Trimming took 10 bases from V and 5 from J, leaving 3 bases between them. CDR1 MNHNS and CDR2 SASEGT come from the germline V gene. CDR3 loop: CATDQPQHF. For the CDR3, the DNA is TGTGCCACTGATCAGCCCCAGCATTTT.

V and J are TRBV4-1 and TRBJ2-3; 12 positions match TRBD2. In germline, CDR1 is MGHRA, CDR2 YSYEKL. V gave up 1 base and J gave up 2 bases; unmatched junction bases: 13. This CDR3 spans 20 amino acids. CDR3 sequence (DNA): TGCGCCAGCAGCCAAGTAACTAGCGGGGGGCCCTACACTTCCACAGATACGCAGTATTTT. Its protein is CASSQVTSGGPYTSTDTQYF.

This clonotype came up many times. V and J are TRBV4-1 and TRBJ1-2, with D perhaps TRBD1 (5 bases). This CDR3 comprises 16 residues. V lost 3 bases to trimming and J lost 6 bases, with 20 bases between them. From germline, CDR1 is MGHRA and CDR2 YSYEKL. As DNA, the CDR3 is TGCGCCAGCAGCCACTTTTCAATCCGGGACGGAGATGGCTACACCTTC. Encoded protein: CASSHFSIRDGDGYTF.

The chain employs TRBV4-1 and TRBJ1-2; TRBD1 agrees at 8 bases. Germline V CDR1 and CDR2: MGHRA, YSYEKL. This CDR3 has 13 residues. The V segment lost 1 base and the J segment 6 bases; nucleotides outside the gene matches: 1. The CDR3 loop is CASSQVDRDGYTF. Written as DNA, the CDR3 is TGCGCCAGCAGCCAAGTGGACAGGGATGGCTACACCTTC.

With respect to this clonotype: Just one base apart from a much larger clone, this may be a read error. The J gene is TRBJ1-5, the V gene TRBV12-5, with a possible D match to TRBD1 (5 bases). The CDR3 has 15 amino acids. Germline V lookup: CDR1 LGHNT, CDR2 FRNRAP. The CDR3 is CVSGLGGGGNQPQHF. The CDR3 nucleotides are TGTGTTAGTGGTTTGGGGGGTGGGGGCAATCAGCCCCAGCATTTT.

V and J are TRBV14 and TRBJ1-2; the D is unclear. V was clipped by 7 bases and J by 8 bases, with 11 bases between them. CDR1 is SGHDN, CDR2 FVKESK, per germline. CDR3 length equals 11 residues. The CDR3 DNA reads TGTGCCAGCAAGGGCTCGGGGGGCTACACCTTC. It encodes CASKGSGGYTF.

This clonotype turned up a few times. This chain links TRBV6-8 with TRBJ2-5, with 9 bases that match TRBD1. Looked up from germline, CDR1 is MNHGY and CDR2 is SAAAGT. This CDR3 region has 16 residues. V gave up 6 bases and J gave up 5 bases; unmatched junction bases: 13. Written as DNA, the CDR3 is TGTGCCAGCAGGCCCGGGACAGGGTGGGTGTTGGAGACCCAGTACTTC. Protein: CASRPGTGWVLETQYF.